Below are 28 T cell receptor beta chains sequenced from a single sample in a study of long-term antiretroviral therapy in people with HIV (dated by TCRdb to the early 2020s). The immunoSEQ hsTCRB v3.0 assay was used at survey level resolution to sequence the TRB variable region. TCRdb provides this immuneACCESS table in a form limited to in-frame rearrangements. Some clones are lacking; in checked studies, under half of them reflect an unresolved V gene, and why the rest are absent is not known. Recorded for this sample are tens of thousands of clones; about 80% of them occurred a single time. The ten largest account for 11% of the sample. The specimen was unsorted PBMCs, collected 1.1 years before starting antiretroviral therapy. These receptors originate from a woman aged 40 to 55 with HIV.

V gene TRBV2 combines with J gene TRBJ1-4; D remains ambiguous. CDR3 size: 16 residues. Germline assignment: CDR1 SNHLY and CDR2 FYNNEI. Trimming cost V 6 bases and J 3 bases, with 17 bases left between them. The CDR3 DNA reads as TGTGCCAGCAGGGGGAATCCGCAGTCGGCTAATGAAAAACTGTTTTTT. It is translated as CASRGNPQSANEKLFF.

V gene TRBV30 combines with J gene TRBJ2-3; no clear D gene. Trimming took 3 bases from V and 1 from J, leaving 11 bases between them. CDR3 length equals 14 residues. Germline CDR1 is GTSNPN and CDR2 is SVGIG (reference sequence). The DNA of the CDR3 is TGTGCCTGGAGCGCCAACACTGGCACAGATACGCAGTATTTT. It encodes CAWSANTGTDTQYF.

This clone has more than one count but fewer than ten. The chain carries TRBV4-1 and TRBJ1-5; 9 positions match TRBD1. The germline CDR1 and CDR2 sequences are MGHRA and YSYEKL. The V segment lost 8 bases and the J segment 3 bases; nucleotides outside the gene matches: 5. The CDR3 is 14 amino acids. The CDR3 here is CASGTGRDNQPQHF. The CDR3 DNA is TGCGCCAGCGGGACAGGGAGGGACAATCAGCCCCAGCATTTT.

The chain is built from TRBV7-2 and TRBJ2-7; D is perhaps TRBD1 (7 bases). The ends were cut back, 5 bases at V and 1 base at J, with 12 bases in the middle. This CDR3 is 14 amino acids long. Germline V CDR1 and CDR2: SGHTA, FQGNSA. The DNA for the CDR3 is TGTGCCAGCAGCCCAGGGGGGCAGTCCTACGAGCAGTACTTC. Its translation: CASSPGGQSYEQYF. Based on the CDR3 plus reference TRBV7-2 and TRBJ2-7, the full variable domain is GAGVSQSPSNKVTEKGKDVELRCDPISGHTALYWYRQSLGQGLEFLIYFQGNSAPDKSGLPSDRFSAERTGGSVSTLTIQRTQQEDSAVYLCASSPGGQSYEQYFGPGTRLTVT.

The chain uses TRBV7-2 and TRBJ2-1, with 11 bases identical to TRBD1. The ends lost 6 bases at V and 7 bases at J; junction bases unmatched: 11. This CDR3 contains 16 residues. CDR1 is SGHTA, CDR2 FQGNSA, per germline. CDR3 in amino acids: CASSPSGTGGRNEQFF. For the CDR3, the DNA is TGTGCCAGCAGTCCTTCCGGGACAGGGGGTAGAAATGAGCAGTTCTTC.

The V and J genes are TRBV5-1 and TRBJ2-5; no clear D. The CDR3 contains 12 residues. Looked up from germline, CDR1 is SGHRS and CDR2 is YFSETQ. V was trimmed by 2 bases and J by 0 bases, leaving 2 bases between them. In DNA, the CDR3 is TGCGCCAGCAGCTTCGACCAAGAGACCCAGTACTTC. It specifies CASSFDQETQYF.

V and J are TRBV29-1 and TRBJ2-7, with D tentatively TRBD1 or TRBD2 (6 bases each). In germline, CDR1 is SQVTM, CDR2 ANQGSEA. V was pared by 7 bases and J by 4 bases, with 17 bases between. The CDR3 is 13 residues long. CDR3 in DNA: TGCAGCGCCAGGGGACTGAGAATGTACGAGCAGTACTTC. Protein sequence: CSARGLRMYEQYF.

The V call is TRBV10-3, the J call TRBJ1-5, with D maybe TRBD1 (6 bases). This CDR3 comprises 13 residues. V was clipped by 4 bases and J by 5 bases, with 9 bases between them. The germline gives CDR1 ENHRY, CDR2 SYGVKD. In DNA, the CDR3 is TGTGCCATCAGTGGAAGGACAGATCAGCCCCAGCATTTT. Translation gives CAISGRTDQPQHF.

The chain joins TRBV5-6 to TRBJ1-2; D call uncertain. Germline CDR1 and CDR2: SGHDT and YYEEEE. The CDR3 runs 12 residues. The V end was cut by 5 bases, the J end by 7 bases, with 12 bases between. CDR3 protein: CASSWTQIGYTF. For the CDR3, the DNA is TGTGCCAGCAGTTGGACGCAAATTGGCTACACCTTC.

V and J are TRBV6-1 and TRBJ1-5; 7 positions match TRBD1. V trimming: 4 bases; J trimming: 6 bases; junction bases outside the gene matches: 12. The CDR3 contains 16 residues. The germline V gene encodes CDR1 MNHNS and CDR2 SASEGT. This chain's CDR3 is CASSGGNRGSGQPQHF. DNA of the CDR3: TGTGCCAGCAGTGGCGGAAACAGGGGATCGGGTCAGCCCCAGCATTTT.

V gene TRBV6-5 combines with J gene TRBJ2-3; D is possibly TRBD2 (5 bases). Per germline, CDR1 MNHEY and CDR2 SVGAGI. The CDR3 runs 16 residues. Trimming removed 0 bases at V and 5 bases at J, with 15 bases between. The CDR3 DNA is TGTGCCAGCAGTTACTCCCCCGCACCGGCGGGAGATACGCAGTATTTT. Encoded protein: CASSYSPAPAGDTQYF.

This clone was counted a single time. The chain has TRBV5-1 and TRBJ1-1; D gene uncertain. Looked up from germline, CDR1 is SGHRS and CDR2 is YFSETQ. Trimming took 4 bases from V and 4 from J, leaving 11 bases between them. This CDR3 contains 13 residues. CDR3 in amino acids: CASSPMGGTEAFF. As DNA, the CDR3 is TGCGCCAGCAGCCCTATGGGAGGCACTGAAGCTTTCTTT.

The J gene is TRBJ2-7, the V gene TRBV7-9, with D possibly being TRBD1 or TRBD2 (5 bases each). The CDR3 has 16 residues. Germline lookup yields CDR1 SEHNR and CDR2 FQNEAQ (reference sequence). V was clipped by 2 bases and J by 4 bases, with 18 bases between them. CDR3 DNA sequence: TGTGCCAGCAGCTTAATCGGGAAGGGGCCCTTATACGAGCAGTACTTC. It yields the protein CASSLIGKGPLYEQYF.

The CDR3 DNA reads TGCAGCGTTGAACGGGAGAGTTCCTACGAGCAGTACTTC. It translates to CSVERESSYEQYF. V and J are TRBV29-1 and TRBJ2-7; tentative D call: TRBD2 (6 bases). From germline, CDR1 is SQVTM and CDR2 ANQGSEA. The CDR3 sequence is 13 residues long. Trimming left V 2 bases short and J 1 base short, with 9 bases between.

The chain couples TRBV11-2 to TRBJ1-5; tentatively, D is TRBD1 (6 bases). The V gene lost 5 bases and the J gene lost 0 bases, with 14 bases spanning the gap. The CDR3 runs to 16 residues. Germline V gives CDR1 SGHAT, CDR2 FQNNGV. The CDR3 DNA reads TGTGCCAGCAGCCTAGGGGGTGATCTTAGCAATCAGCCCCAGCATTTT. The encoded protein is CASSLGGDLSNQPQHF. The variable domain in full, completed from reference TRBV11-2 and TRBJ1-5, reads EAGVAQSPRYKIIEKRQSVAFWCNPISGHATLYWYQQILGQGPKLLIQFQNNGVVDDSQLPKDRFSAERLKGVDSTLKIQPAKLEDSAVYLCASSLGGDLSNQPQHFGDGTRLSIL.

V gene TRBV2 combines with J gene TRBJ2-2; possible D gene TRBD1, 5 bases. CDR1 and CDR2 (germline): SNHLY, FYNNEI. Trimming took 9 bases from V and 2 from J, leaving 16 bases between them. There are 15 residues in the CDR3. The CDR3 is CARTVAPSNTGELFF. Written as DNA, the CDR3 is TGTGCCAGGACAGTTGCCCCTTCCAACACCGGGGAGCTGTTTTTT.

This chain links TRBV5-6 with TRBJ1-4; the match to TRBD1 covers 7 bases. The CDR3 runs to 15 residues. CDR1 SGHDT and CDR2 YYEEEE come from the germline V gene. V lost 2 bases, J lost 8 bases, and 9 bases stayed unmatched. CDR3 sequence: CASSFTGVKEEKLFF. The CDR3 coding sequence is TGTGCCAGCAGCTTCACAGGGGTAAAAGAAGAAAAACTGTTTTTT.

Comments on this clone: The sample carries other DNA sequences with the same CDR3. The chain couples TRBV6-5 to TRBJ2-5; no clear D gene. Deletions cut 2 bases from V and 5 bases from J, with 3 bases between. The germline V gene has CDR1 MNHEY and CDR2 SVGAGI. This CDR3 comprises 11 residues. This CDR3 reads CASSYGETQYF. The DNA for the CDR3 is TGTGCCAGCAGTTACGGGGAGACCCAGTACTTC.

The gene calls are TRBV23-1 and TRBJ1-5, with D unclear. TRBV23-1 is given ORF status, its function remaining uncertain. The CDR3 has 12 amino acids. V lost 0 bases and J lost 6, with 3 bases in between. The CDR3 reads CASSQSIQPQHF. The CDR3 bases are TGCGCCAGCAGTCAATCGATTCAGCCCCAGCATTTT.

This CDR3 reads CASSFQQENTEAFF. The DNA for the CDR3 is TGCGCCAGCAGCTTCCAACAGGAGAACACTGAAGCTTTCTTT. The genes are TRBV5-1 and TRBJ1-1, with TRBD1 as a possible D gene (5 bases). Germline values: CDR1 SGHRS, CDR2 YFSETQ. The length of the CDR3 is 14 residues. Trimming stripped 2 bases from V and 1 base from J, with 9 bases between.

The J gene is TRBJ2-5, the V gene TRBV9; TRBD2 agrees at 10 bases. The CDR3 extends over 16 amino acids. V lost 0 bases, J lost 0 bases, and 2 bases stayed unmatched. Germline values: CDR1 SGDLS, CDR2 YYNGEE. The chain's CDR3 is CASSVVAGGHQETQYF. In nucleotides, the CDR3 is TGTGCCAGCAGCGTAGTAGCGGGGGGCCACCAAGAGACCCAGTACTTC. Together with reference TRBV9 and TRBJ2-5, the CDR3 gives the full variable domain: DSGVTQTPKHLITATGQRVTLRCSPRSGDLSVYWYQQSLDQGLQFLIQYYNGEERAKGNILERFSAQQFPDLHSELNLSSLELGDSALYFCASSVVAGGHQETQYFGPGTRLLVL.

The rearrangement links TRBV19 to TRBJ2-7, with TRBD2 matching 10 bases. The CDR3 length is 16 residues. The V gene end was trimmed by 5 bases and the J gene end by 4 bases; junction bases not matched to a gene: 11. CDR1 is LNHDA, CDR2 SQIVND, per germline (reference sequence). DNA for the CDR3: TGTGCCAGTAGTCGCTTGGAGGCTAGCGGGGGATACGAGCAGTACTTC. Its translation: CASSRLEASGGYEQYF.

The chain combines TRBV19 with TRBJ1-1, with TRBD1 matching 8 bases. The CDR3 is made up of 15 amino acids. Unmatched junction bases numbered 2, after V lost 1 base and J lost 1 base. Germline CDR1 reads LNHDA; CDR2 reads SQIVND (reference sequence). The CDR3 spells CASSIGTGGNTEAFF. CDR3 nucleotides: TGTGCCAGTAGTATAGGAACAGGGGGGAACACTGAAGCTTTCTTT.

V is TRBV27 and J is TRBJ2-2; the D gene is possibly TRBD1 (5 bases). With 7 bases removed from V and 2 bases from J, the gap between germline ends came to 17 bases. The V gene's germline CDR1 is MNHEY and CDR2 SMNVEV (reference sequence). There are 16 residues in the CDR3. CDR3 bases: TGTGCCAGCACCCCCACACAGGTTCCCAACACCGGGGAGCTGTTTTTT. Its protein product is CASTPTQVPNTGELFF.

This chain connects TRBV6-5 to TRBJ1-1; D unclear. V lost 2 bases and J 3 bases, leaving 7 bases between the germline ends. The CDR3 is 13 amino acids. CDR1 and CDR2 (germline): MNHEY, SVGAGI. This CDR3 is CASSYNWDTEAFF. CDR3 nucleotide sequence: TGTGCCAGCAGTTACAACTGGGACACTGAAGCTTTCTTT.

In regard to this clone: Other nucleotide sequences in the sample specify the same CDR3. The chain combines TRBV5-4 with TRBJ2-3; D not resolved. The germline V gene encodes CDR1 SGHNT and CDR2 YYREEE (reference sequence). Trimming took off 0 bases at V and 0 bases at J, with 8 bases between the two ends. There are 15 residues in the CDR3. The DNA of the CDR3 is TGTGCCAGCAGCTTGGCAGTAGCTAGCACAGATACGCAGTATTTT. Amino acids: CASSLAVASTDTQYF. Using reference TRBV5-4 and TRBJ2-3 for the parts outside the CDR3, the full variable domain is ETGVTQSPTHLIKTRGQQVTLRCSSQSGHNTVSWYQQALGQGPQFIFQYYREEENGRGNFPPRFSGLQFPNYSSELNVNALELDDSALYLCASSLAVASTDTQYFGPGTRLTVL.

The genes are TRBV25-1 and TRBJ1-2; possible D gene TRBD1, 5 bases. Germline assignment: CDR1 MGHDK and CDR2 SYGVNS. The germline V and J ends were trimmed by 3 bases and 5 bases, with 19 bases remaining between them. The CDR3 is 16 residues long. As DNA, the CDR3 is TGTGCCAGCAGTGATCAAACCAGGGTTGGGGGATATGGCTACACCTTC. Encoded protein: CASSDQTRVGGYGYTF.

The table lists this clone with a few counts. The chain joins TRBV5-6 to TRBJ2-1; tentative D call: TRBD1 (6 bases). Germline V CDR1 and CDR2: SGHDT, YYEEEE. This CDR3 region has 15 residues. V was cut by 1 base and J by 7 bases, with 15 bases left in between. CDR3 nucleotides: TGTGCCAGCAGCTTGAACGACAGGACCGGGAATGAGCAGTTCTTC. Its translation is CASSLNDRTGNEQFF. Filled out from reference TRBV5-6 and TRBJ2-1, the complete variable domain reads DAGVTQSPTHLIKTRGQQVTLRCSPKSGHDTVSWYQQALGQGPQFIFQYYEEEERQRGNFPDRFSGHQFPNYSSELNVNALLLGDSALYLCASSLNDRTGNEQFFGPGTRLTVL.